The text below deals with one TCR beta chain. The CDR3 has 15 amino acids. Germline V gene lookup returns CDR1 SGHTA and CDR2 FQGNSA. The germline V and J ends were trimmed by 1 base and 0 bases, with 7 bases remaining between them. Each CDR3 protein gets one entry after TCRdb re-called the RT-PCR reads with MiXCR. The profile covers hundreds of thousands of distinct CDR3 sequences, with 13% to 15% appearing a single time and roughly 4% taken by the ten largest. The V gene is TRBV7-2, the J gene TRBJ1-5; no clear D gene. Material: memory CD4+ T cells from blood. This receptor was taken from a female donor in good health, serving as a healthy control. CDR3 amino acids: CASSLEAFSNQPQHF. In DNA, the CDR3 is TGTGCCAGCAGCTTAGAGGCATTTAGCAATCAGCCCCAGCATTTT.